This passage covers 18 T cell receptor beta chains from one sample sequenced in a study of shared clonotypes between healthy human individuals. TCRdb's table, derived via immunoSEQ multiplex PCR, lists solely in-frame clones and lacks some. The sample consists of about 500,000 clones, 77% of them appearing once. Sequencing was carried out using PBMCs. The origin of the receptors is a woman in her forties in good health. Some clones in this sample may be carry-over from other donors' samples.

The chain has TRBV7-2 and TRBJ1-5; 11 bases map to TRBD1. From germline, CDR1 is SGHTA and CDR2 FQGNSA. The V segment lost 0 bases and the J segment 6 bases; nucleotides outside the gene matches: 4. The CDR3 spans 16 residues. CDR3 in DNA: TGTGCCAGCAGCTTAGCGGGGACAGGGGGTACTCAGCCCCAGCATTTT. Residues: CASSLAGTGGTQPQHF.

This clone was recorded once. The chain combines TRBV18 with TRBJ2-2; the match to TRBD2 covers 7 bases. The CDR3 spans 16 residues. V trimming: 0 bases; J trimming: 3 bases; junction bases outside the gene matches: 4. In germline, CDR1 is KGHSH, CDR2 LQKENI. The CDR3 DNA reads TGTGCCAGCTCACCACCGGCGGGAGCTGACACCGGGGAGCTGTTTTTT. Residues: CASSPPAGADTGELFF.

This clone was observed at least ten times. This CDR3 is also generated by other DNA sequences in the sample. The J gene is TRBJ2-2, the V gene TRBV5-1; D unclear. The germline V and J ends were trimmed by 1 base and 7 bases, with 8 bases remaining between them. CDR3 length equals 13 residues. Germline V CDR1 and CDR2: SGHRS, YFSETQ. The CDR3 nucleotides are TGCGCCAGCAGCTTGCCAGACCTCGGGGAGCTGTTTTTT. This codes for CASSLPDLGELFF.

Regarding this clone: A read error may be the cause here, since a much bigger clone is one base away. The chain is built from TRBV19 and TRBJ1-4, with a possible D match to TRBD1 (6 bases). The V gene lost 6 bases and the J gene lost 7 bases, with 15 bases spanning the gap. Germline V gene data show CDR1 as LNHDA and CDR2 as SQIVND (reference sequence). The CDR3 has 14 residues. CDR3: CASRGMSQGEKLFF. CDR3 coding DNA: TGTGCCAGTAGGGGTATGTCACAGGGTGAAAAACTGTTTTTT.

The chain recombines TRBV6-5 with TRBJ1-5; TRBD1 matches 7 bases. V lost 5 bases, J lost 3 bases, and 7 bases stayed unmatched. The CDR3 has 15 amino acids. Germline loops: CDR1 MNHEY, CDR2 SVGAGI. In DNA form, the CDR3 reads TGTGCCAGCAGTAGGACAGGTCCTCTCAATCAGCCCCAGCATTTT. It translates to CASSRTGPLNQPQHF.

CDR3 amino acids: CASSWDRTYEQYF. CDR3 coding DNA: TGTGCCAGCAGCTGGGACAGGACCTACGAGCAGTACTTC. The chain recombines TRBV7-9 with TRBJ2-7, with TRBD1 matching over 8 bases. Germline lookup yields CDR1 SEHNR and CDR2 FQNEAQ (reference sequence). The V segment lost 4 bases and the J segment 2 bases; nucleotides outside the gene matches: 1. The CDR3 length is 13 residues. The full variable domain, rest sourced from reference TRBV7-9 and TRBJ2-7, is DTGVSQNPRHKITKRGQNVTFRCDPISEHNRLYWYRQTLGQGPEFLTYFQNEAQLEKSRLLSDRFSAERPKGSFSTLEIQRTEQGDSAMYLCASSWDRTYEQYFGPGTRLTVT.

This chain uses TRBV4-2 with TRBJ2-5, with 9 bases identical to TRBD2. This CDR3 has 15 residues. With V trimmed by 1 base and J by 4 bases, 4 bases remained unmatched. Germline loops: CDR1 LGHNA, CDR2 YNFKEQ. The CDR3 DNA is TGTGCCAGCAGCCAAGGCCCTAGCGGGACAGAGACCCAGTACTTC. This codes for CASSQGPSGTETQYF.

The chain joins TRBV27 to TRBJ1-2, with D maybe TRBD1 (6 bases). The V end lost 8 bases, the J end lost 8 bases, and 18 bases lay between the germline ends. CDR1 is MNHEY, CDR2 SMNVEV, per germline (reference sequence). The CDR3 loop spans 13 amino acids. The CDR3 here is CASHGWGAEGYTF. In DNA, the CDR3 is TGTGCCAGCCACGGGTGGGGGGCGGAGGGCTACACCTTC.

CDR3 DNA: TGCGCCAGCAGCTTAGCCGGGACCCTCTACGAGCAGTACTTC. Its translation is CASSLAGTLYEQYF. The V gene is TRBV5-1, the J gene TRBJ2-7; D might be TRBD1 or TRBD2, each matching 5 bases. From germline, CDR1 is SGHRS and CDR2 YFSETQ. The CDR3 totals 14 residues. Trimming removed 2 bases at V and 3 bases at J, with 12 bases between.

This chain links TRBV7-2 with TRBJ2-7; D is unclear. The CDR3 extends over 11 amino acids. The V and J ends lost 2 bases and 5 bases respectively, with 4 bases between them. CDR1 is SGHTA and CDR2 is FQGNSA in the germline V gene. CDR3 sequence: CASSLSNEQYF. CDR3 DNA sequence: TGTGCCAGCAGCTTATCCAACGAGCAGTACTTC.

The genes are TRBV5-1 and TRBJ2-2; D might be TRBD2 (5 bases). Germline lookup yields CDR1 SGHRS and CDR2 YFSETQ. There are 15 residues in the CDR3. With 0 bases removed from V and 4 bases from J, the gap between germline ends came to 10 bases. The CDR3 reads CASSLALVGTGELFF. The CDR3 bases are TGCGCCAGCAGCTTGGCACTAGTAGGCACCGGGGAGCTGTTTTTT.

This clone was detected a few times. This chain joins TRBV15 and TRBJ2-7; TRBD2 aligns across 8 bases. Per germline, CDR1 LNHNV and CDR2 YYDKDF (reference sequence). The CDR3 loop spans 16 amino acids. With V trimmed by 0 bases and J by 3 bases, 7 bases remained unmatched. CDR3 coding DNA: TGTGCCACCAGCAGAGATCTCGGCGGGGGGAACTACGAGCAGTACTTC. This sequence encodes CATSRDLGGGNYEQYF.

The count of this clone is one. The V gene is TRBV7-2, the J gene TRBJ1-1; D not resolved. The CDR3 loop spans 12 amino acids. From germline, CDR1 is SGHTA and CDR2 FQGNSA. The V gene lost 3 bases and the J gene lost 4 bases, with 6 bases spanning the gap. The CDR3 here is CASSFRATEAFF. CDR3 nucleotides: TGTGCCAGCAGCTTTAGGGCCACTGAAGCTTTCTTT.

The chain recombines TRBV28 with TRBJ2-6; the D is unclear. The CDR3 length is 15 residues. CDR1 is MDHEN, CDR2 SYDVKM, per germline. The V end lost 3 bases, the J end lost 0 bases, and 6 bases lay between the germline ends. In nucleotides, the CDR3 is TGTGCCAGCAGTTTCGGAGTCTCTGGGGCCAACGTCCTGACTTTC. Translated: CASSFGVSGANVLTF.

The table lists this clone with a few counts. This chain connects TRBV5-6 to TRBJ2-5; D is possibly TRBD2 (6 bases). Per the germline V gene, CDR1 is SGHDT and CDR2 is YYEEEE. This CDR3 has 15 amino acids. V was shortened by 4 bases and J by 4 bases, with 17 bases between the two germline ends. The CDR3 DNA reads TGTGCCAGCAGCCCCGGCGGAGGTAGCGGAGAGACCCAGTACTTC. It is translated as CASSPGGGSGETQYF.

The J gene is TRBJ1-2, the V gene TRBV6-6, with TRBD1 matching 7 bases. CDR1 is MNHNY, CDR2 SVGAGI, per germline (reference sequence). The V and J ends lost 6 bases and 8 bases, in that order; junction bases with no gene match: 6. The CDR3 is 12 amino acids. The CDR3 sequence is CASRTGTRGYTF. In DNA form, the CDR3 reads TGTGCCAGCAGGACAGGGACAAGGGGCTACACCTTC.

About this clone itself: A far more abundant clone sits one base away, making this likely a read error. CDR3: CASSLGGERPSNQPQHF. CDR3 coding DNA: TGTGCCAGCAGCTTGGGCGGGGAGAGACCAAGCAATCAGCCCCAGCATTTT. The chain combines TRBV5-6 with TRBJ1-5; unclear D gene. The germline gives CDR1 SGHDT, CDR2 YYEEEE. The CDR3 consists of 17 residues. V lost 0 bases to trimming and J lost 1 base, with 14 bases between them.

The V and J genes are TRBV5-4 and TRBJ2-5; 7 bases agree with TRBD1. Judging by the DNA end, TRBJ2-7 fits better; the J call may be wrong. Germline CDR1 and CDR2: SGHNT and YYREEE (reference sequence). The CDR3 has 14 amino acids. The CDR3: CASSIGQVSYEQYF. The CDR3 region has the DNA TGTGCCAGCAGCATAGGACAGGTCTCCTACGAGCAGTACTTC.